The clone carrying this TCR beta chain was detected a few times. The antigen is not known. This specimen belongs to a study of response to subunit inactivated influenza vaccine. Overall study findings and caveats: New T cells are recruited in small numbers by each seasonal influenza vaccination, according to the authors' suggestion.

TCRdb reanalysed the RT-PCR reads using MiXCR and keeps one entry per CDR3 protein. The sample has around 530,000 distinct CDR3 sequences, over 9.5% seen once. CDR1 LGHDT and CDR2 YNNKEL come from the germline V gene (reference sequence). Trimming cost V 3 bases and J 9 bases; bases outside gene matches: 8. This CDR3 has 15 residues. This TCR came from a man aged 50 or older who received an inactivated influenza vaccine. V gene TRBV3-1 combines with J gene TRBJ1-6; 7 nucleotides line up with TRBD1. Sequences were derived from PBMCs from blood, sampled on the day of vaccination. In DNA form, the CDR3 reads TGTGCCAGCAGCCACCTCTCCGACAGGGTTTCACCCCTCCACTTT. It is translated as CASSHLSDRVSPLHF.